These 10 T cell receptor beta chains were sequenced from one sample in a study of blood T cell repertoires in COVID-19. Profiled with immunoSEQ multiplex PCR; TCRdb holds only in-frame clones, not every one. This sample has a few hundred thousand clones, with roughly 84% found just once. The sample taken for sequencing was PBMCs or T cells enriched from blood (not recorded which). All receptors derive from a woman between 25 and 40 years old who had recovered from COVID-19.

The chain uses TRBV5-1 and TRBJ2-6, with D perhaps matching TRBD2 (7 bases). V was clipped by 0 bases and J by 1 base, with 11 bases between them. Germline-derived CDR1 and CDR2 are SGHRS and YFSETQ. The CDR3 consists of 17 residues. The CDR3 DNA sequence: TGCGCCAGCAGCTTGGCGGGGGGCTCGTCTGGGGCCAACGTCCTGACTTTC. Residues: CASSLAGGSSGANVLTF.

The chain employs TRBV11-2 and TRBJ2-3; D may be TRBD2 (6 bases). V was clipped by 1 base and J by 4 bases, with 12 bases between them. Germline values: CDR1 SGHAT, CDR2 FQNNGV. This CDR3 has 15 residues. The CDR3 DNA follows: TGTGCCAGCAGCTTAGTGGGACTCCCCGCAGATACGCAGTATTTT. Protein: CASSLVGLPADTQYF.

The chain employs TRBV5-4 and TRBJ2-1, with TRBD2 matching over 8 bases. The CDR3 contains 14 residues. Per germline, CDR1 SGHNT and CDR2 YYREEE (reference sequence). The ends lost 4 bases at V and 7 bases at J; junction bases unmatched: 7. The CDR3: CASSATSVGNEQFF. CDR3 DNA: TGTGCCAGCAGCGCGACTAGCGTGGGTAATGAGCAGTTCTTC.

Ten or more counts support this clone. The J gene is TRBJ1-1, the V gene TRBV14, with D maybe TRBD1 (6 bases). In germline, CDR1 is SGHDN, CDR2 FVKESK. This CDR3 contains 15 residues. Between the trimmed V and J ends, which lost 1 base and 5 bases, there was a span of 14 bases. This CDR3 is CASSQVAGAGTEAFF. CDR3 nucleotide sequence: TGTGCCAGCAGCCAAGTAGCGGGGGCGGGAACTGAAGCTTTCTTT.

The J gene is TRBJ1-5, the V gene TRBV19; D possibly corresponds to TRBD1 (5 bases). The CDR3 extends over 16 amino acids. Germline CDR1 and CDR2: LNHDA and SQIVND (reference sequence). Trimming stripped 3 bases from V and 0 bases from J, with 12 bases between. Written as DNA, the CDR3 is TGTGCCAGTAGTATTGGGGCAGGTAATAGCAATCAGCCCCAGCATTTT. This codes for CASSIGAGNSNQPQHF.

The chain combines TRBV19 with TRBJ1-5, with 7 bases matching TRBD1. This CDR3 is 15 amino acids long. Germline loops: CDR1 LNHDA, CDR2 SQIVND (reference sequence). Trimming removed 3 bases from V and 3 bases from J; junction bases left unmatched: 5. The CDR3 DNA follows: TGTGCCAGTAGTATTAAGGGGGCGGACAATCAGCCCCAGCATTTT. Its translation is CASSIKGADNQPQHF.

This clone has a single count. V gene TRBV11-2 combines with J gene TRBJ2-7, with D perhaps matching TRBD2 (5 bases). Germline lookup yields CDR1 SGHAT and CDR2 FQNNGV. V was shortened by 4 bases and J by 2 bases, with 9 bases between the two germline ends. This CDR3 spans 13 amino acids. In nucleotides, the CDR3 is TGTGCCAGCAGCTATAGCGAGACCTACGAGCAGTACTTC. It encodes CASSYSETYEQYF.

In DNA, the CDR3 is TGTGCCAGCAGTGCGAGGGGGCGAGGTGAAAAACTGTTTTTT. Translating gives CASSARGRGEKLFF. This chain connects TRBV2 to TRBJ1-4; the match to TRBD1 covers 7 bases. With 4 bases clipped from V and 7 bases from J, the junction kept 6 bases outside the gene matches. Germline CDR1 and CDR2: SNHLY and FYNNEI. This CDR3 contains 14 residues.

The chain recombines TRBV7-9 with TRBJ2-1, with 8 positions matching TRBD2. With 5 bases clipped from V and 4 bases from J, the junction kept 7 bases outside the gene matches. CDR3 length equals 15 residues. The germline gives CDR1 SEHNR, CDR2 FQNEAQ (reference sequence). The CDR3: CASSQGSSGYNEQFF. The CDR3 DNA reads TGTGCCAGCAGCCAAGGGTCTAGCGGGTACAATGAGCAGTTCTTC.

This clone was observed a single time. The J gene is TRBJ1-1, the V gene TRBV7-9, with D hard to call. CDR1 and CDR2 from the germline V gene are SEHNR and FQNEAQ (reference sequence). CDR3 length equals 15 residues. Trimming left V 5 bases short and J 5 bases short, with 18 bases between. CDR3 protein: CASSPFSLLRTEAFF. The DNA for the CDR3 is TGTGCCAGCAGCCCCTTTTCCCTTTTGAGGACTGAAGCTTTCTTT.